This TCR beta chain was recovered during a study of T cell changes during pregnancy in multiple sclerosis. The protocol was immunoSEQ multiplex PCR, while the TCRdb copy is restricted to in-frame clones and leaves out a portion. This table has 75,000 to 95,000 clones, approximately 92% appearing once. CDR3 length: 15 residues. Per the germline V gene, CDR1 is MNHNS and CDR2 is SASEGT. The V end lost 9 bases, the J end lost 5 bases, and 19 bases lay between the germline ends. The chain joins TRBV6-1 to TRBJ2-2, with D possibly being TRBD2 (6 bases). The sequencing here drew on peripheral blood, taken after pregnancy. This receptor was taken from a female donor with multiple sclerosis, enrolled in a pregnancy study. The chain's CDR3 is CASGVGGTVTGELFF. In DNA form, the CDR3 reads TGTGCCAGTGGGGTTGGGGGGACGGTGACCGGGGAGCTGTTTTTT.